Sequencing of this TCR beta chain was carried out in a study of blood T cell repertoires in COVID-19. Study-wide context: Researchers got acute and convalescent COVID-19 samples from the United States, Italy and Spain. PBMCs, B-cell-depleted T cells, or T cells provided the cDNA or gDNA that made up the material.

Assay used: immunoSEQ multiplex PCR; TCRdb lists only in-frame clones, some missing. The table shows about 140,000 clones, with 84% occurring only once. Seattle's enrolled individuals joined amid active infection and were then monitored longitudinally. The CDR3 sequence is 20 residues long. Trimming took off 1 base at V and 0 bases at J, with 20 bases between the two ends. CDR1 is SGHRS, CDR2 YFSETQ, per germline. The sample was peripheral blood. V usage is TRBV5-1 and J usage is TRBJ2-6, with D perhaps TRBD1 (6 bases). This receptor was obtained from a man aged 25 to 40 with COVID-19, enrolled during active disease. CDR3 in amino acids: CASSLIGGDRPSSGANVLTF. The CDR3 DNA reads TGCGCCAGCAGCTTGATAGGAGGAGACAGGCCAAGCTCTGGGGCCAACGTCCTGACTTTC.